Reported below is one TCR beta chain. Its antigen has not been determined. No much larger clone is present one base from it, and per-base qualities are unavailable. The data derive from a study of blood T cell repertoires in COVID-19 (dated by TCRdb to 2019 to 2021). Background for the entire study: Samples covering the acute and convalescent phases of COVID-19 were provided by collaborators in the United States, Italy and Spain. The prospective study material was composed of cDNA or gDNA derived from T cells, B-cell-depleted T cells, or PBMCs. The dataset comprised deeply sampled blood TCRbeta repertoires from subjects exposed to, actively infected with, or recovered from COVID-19. The repertoires were made available in a free public database intended to serve as a resource for research on the immune response to SARS-CoV-2. Samples came from the ongoing ImmuneRACE study (first 160 participants) plus 1,254 subjects from 6 global collaborators. The sample metadata nearly always contained a de-identified subject ID, COVID-19 status, age in years and sex. Where available, HLA class I and class II types were taken from metadata supplied by the sample provider and were not determined by assay-based typing. The research as a whole found: Clinical and demographic metadata were provided uncurated, with the amount varying by source and participant.

V sheds 3 bases and J sheds 2 bases, leaving 7 bases between their ends. The CDR3 runs 13 amino acids, cysteine and phenylalanine included. CDR3 DNA is the only sequence kept; it has 39 bases, read in frame from the first base. Collaborating institutions collected whole blood in K2EDTA tubes following their own protocols. For TCRbeta analysis, collaborators shipped samples as frozen whole blood, isolated PBMCs, or DNA extracted from either of those sample types. The immunoSEQ Assay, a bias-controlled multiplex PCR, was used to amplify TCRbeta CDR3 regions from genomic DNA. The paper's data handling went like this. The number of nucleated cells in each sample was estimated by amplification of reference gene primers within the assay. To quantify the absolute abundance of each unique TCRbeta CDR3 rearrangement, sequence reads were collapsed and filtered. For each sample, productive Simpson clonality was calculated as the square root of Simpson's diversity index across productive rearrangements. The table comes from immuneACCESS by way of TCRdb, which keeps in-frame sequences with V and J called. Part of the clones is missing from these tables; in studies checked, under half for an unresolved V gene and the rest for unknown reasons. That table gives V, J and clone size, and the DNA gave D and trimming. A total of around 230,000 clones appear in this sample, approximately 85% of them only once. The top ten constitute around 11% of the sample.

The V gene is TRBV12-3 or TRBV12-4 and the J gene is TRBJ2-5; no D gene is confidently identified. This TCR came from a woman aged 55-70 years with active or convalescent COVID-19. Source material: peripheral blood. This receptor has the CDR3 CASSFVPQETQYF. In nucleotides, the sequence is TGTGCCAGCAGTTTTGTCCCTCAAGAGACCCAGTACTTC.